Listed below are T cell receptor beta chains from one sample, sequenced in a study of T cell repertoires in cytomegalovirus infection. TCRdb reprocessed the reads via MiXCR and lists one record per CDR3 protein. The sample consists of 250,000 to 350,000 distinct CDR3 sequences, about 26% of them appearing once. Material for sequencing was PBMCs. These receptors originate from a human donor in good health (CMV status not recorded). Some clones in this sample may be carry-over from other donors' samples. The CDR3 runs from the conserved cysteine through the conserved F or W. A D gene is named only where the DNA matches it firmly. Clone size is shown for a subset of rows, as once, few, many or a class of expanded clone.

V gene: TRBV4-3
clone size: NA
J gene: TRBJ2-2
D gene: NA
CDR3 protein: CASRLSVTNTGELFF
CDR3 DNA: TGCGCCAGCAGGCTTAGCGTAACGAACACCGGGGAGCTGTTTTTT

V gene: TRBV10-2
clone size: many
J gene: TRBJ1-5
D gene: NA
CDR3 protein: CASREGNNQPQHF
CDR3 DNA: TGCGCCAGCAGGGAGGGAAACAATCAGCCCCAGCATTTT

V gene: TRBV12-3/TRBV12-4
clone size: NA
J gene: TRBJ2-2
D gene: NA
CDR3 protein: CASNSEAGELFF
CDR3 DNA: TGTGCCAGCAATTCCGAGGCCGGGGAGCTGTTTTTT

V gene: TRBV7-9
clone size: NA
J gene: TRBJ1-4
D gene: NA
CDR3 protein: CASSLGTASNEKLFF
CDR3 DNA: TGTGCCAGCAGCTTAGGCACCGCGTCTAATGAAAAACTGTTTTTT

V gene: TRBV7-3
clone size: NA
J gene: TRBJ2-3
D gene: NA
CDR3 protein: CASSPRVGGTDTQYF
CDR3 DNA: TGTGCCAGCAGCCCTAGGGTTGGAGGCACAGATACGCAGTATTTT

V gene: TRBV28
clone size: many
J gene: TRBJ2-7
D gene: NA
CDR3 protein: CASSPATQPTYEQYF
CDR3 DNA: TGTGCCAGCAGCCCCGCCACACAGCCGACCTACGAGCAGTACTTC

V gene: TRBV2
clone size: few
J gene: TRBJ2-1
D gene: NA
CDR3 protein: CASSTSGTVNEQFF
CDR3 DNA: TGTGCCAGCAGTACCTCAGGGACCGTCAATGAGCAGTTCTTC

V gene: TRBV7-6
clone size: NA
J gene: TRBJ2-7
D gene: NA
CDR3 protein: CASSLSVAYEQYF
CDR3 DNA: TGTGCCAGCAGCTTATCCGTGGCCTACGAGCAGTACTTC

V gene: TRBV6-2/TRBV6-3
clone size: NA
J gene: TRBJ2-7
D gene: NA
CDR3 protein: CASSYSSPGPYEQYF
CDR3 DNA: TGTGCCAGCAGTTACTCGAGCCCGGGCCCCTACGAGCAGTACTTC

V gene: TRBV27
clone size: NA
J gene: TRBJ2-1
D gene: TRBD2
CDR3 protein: CASSSERGWSYNEQFF
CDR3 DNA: TGTGCCAGCAGTTCAGAGCGGGGTTGGTCCTACAATGAGCAGTTCTTC

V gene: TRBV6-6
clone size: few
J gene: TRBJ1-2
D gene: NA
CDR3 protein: CASNKNRDYGYTF
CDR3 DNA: TGTGCCAGCAATAAAAACAGGGATTATGGCTACACCTTC

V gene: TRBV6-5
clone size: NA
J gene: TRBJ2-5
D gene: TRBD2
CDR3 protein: CASSAPGGETQYF
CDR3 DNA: TGTGCCAGCAGCGCCCCGGGGGGAGAGACCCAGTACTTC

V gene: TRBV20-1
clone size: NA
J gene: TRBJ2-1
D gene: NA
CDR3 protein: CSARAHNEQFF
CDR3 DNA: TGCAGTGCTAGAGCCCACAATGAGCAGTTCTTC

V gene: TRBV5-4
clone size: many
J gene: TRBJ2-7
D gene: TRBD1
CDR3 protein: CASSPGTAYEQYF
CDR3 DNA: TGTGCCAGCAGTCCCGGGACAGCTTACGAGCAGTACTTC

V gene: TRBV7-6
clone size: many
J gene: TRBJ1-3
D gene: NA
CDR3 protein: CASSRQQRTSGNTIYF
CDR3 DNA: TGTGCCAGCAGCCGCCAACAGAGAACCTCTGGAAACACCATATATTTT

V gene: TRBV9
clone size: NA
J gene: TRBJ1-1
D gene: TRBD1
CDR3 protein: CASSVATGGPNTEAFF
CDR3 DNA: TGTGCCAGCAGCGTAGCTACAGGGGGGCCGAACACTGAAGCTTTCTTT